This paragraph reports one T cell receptor (beta chain). The antigen is undetermined. This record belongs to a study of Tregs in tolerant kidney transplant recipients. On the study more broadly: Related graft donors supplied nonmyeloablative bone marrow transplants, and mixed chimerism was transient.

CD4+CD25+CD127- Tregs, CD4+CD25- non-Tregs, CD4 and CD8 cells were sorted. CDR1 SGDLS and CDR2 YYNGEE come from the germline V gene. Trimming stripped 4 bases from V and 5 bases from J, with 12 bases between. This CDR3 region has 14 residues. Findings and caveats of the study: The most relevant donor-specific Treg TCRbeta repertoire apparently came from expansion with activated donor B cells. Findings come from small patient numbers and require larger validation.

The data were produced by immunoSEQ multiplex PCR, yet TCRdb's version contains in-frame clones alone and is incomplete. The data contain about 94,000 clones, approximately 93% of them singletons. Here the sequenced sample was CD4+ T cells from blood, taken before the transplant. The TCR was taken from a human donor who received a combined kidney and bone marrow transplant. This chain uses TRBV9 with TRBJ1-4; no reliable D call. The CDR3 bases are TGTGCCAGCAGCCCTCAGGATCAGAATGAAAAACTGTTTTTT. Protein sequence: CASSPQDQNEKLFF.